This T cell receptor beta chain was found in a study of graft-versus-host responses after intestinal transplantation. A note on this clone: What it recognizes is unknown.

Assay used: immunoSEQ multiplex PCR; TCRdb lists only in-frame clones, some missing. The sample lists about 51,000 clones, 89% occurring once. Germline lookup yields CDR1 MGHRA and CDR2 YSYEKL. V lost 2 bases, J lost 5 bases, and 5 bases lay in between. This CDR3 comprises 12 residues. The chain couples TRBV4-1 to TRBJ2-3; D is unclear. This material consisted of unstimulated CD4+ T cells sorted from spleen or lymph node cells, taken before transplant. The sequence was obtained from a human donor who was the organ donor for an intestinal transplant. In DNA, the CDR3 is TGCGCCAGCAGCCAACTCTTAGATACGCAGTATTTT. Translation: CASSQLLDTQYF.